The 7 T cell receptor beta chains below were found in one sample sequenced in a study of PD-L1 blockade in urothelial cancer. Described time point: pretreatment peripheral blood. Here immunoSEQ multiplex PCR was the method, and the copy in TCRdb shows in-frame clones only, minus some. The repertoire consists of approximately 90,000 clones, with roughly 84% occurring once and the leading ten covering roughly 2%. The source material was PBMCs, sampled around atezolizumab (anti-PD-L1) treatment. The origin of the receptors is a man between 60 and 75 years old with urothelial cancer.

DNA for the CDR3: TGTGCCAGCAGCTTGACTAGCGGGGGGACCCGGGGCACAGATACGCAGTATTTT. It translates to CASSLTSGGTRGTDTQYF. V usage is TRBV9 and J usage is TRBJ2-3; 13 positions match TRBD2. With V trimmed by 4 bases and J by 1 base, 9 bases remained unmatched. The CDR3 totals 18 residues. CDR1 is SGDLS and CDR2 is YYNGEE in the germline V gene.

The chain carries TRBV27 and TRBJ1-5, with a tentative D call TRBD1 (6 bases). Germline V gives CDR1 MNHEY, CDR2 SMNVEV (reference sequence). CDR3 length: 17 residues. V was cut by 5 bases and J by 2 bases, with 19 bases left in between. CDR3 residues: CASSPLTGTMGNQPQHF. For the CDR3, the DNA is TGTGCCAGCAGTCCTCTTACAGGGACGATGGGCAATCAGCCCCAGCATTTT.

The rearrangement joins TRBV7-9 to TRBJ2-1; D may be TRBD2 (7 bases). V was trimmed by 5 bases and J by 11 bases, leaving 19 bases between them. Germline CDR1 SEHNR, CDR2 FQNEAQ (reference sequence). This CDR3 has 14 residues. The CDR3 loop reads CASSGGASGFQQFF. In DNA, the CDR3 is TGTGCCAGCAGCGGGGGGGCCTCTGGATTTCAGCAGTTCTTC.

The chain joins TRBV19 to TRBJ1-1, with D perhaps matching TRBD1 (5 bases). V gave up 7 bases and J gave up 6 bases, with 18 bases separating them. The CDR3 has 14 amino acids. The germline gives CDR1 LNHDA, CDR2 SQIVND (reference sequence). Here the CDR3 DNA reads TGTGCCAGTATGACGGGGGACTCCTTCGCTGAAGCTTTCTTT. Its translation is CASMTGDSFAEAFF.

This chain joins TRBV4-1 and TRBJ1-1; D not certain. Trimming cost V 0 bases and J 1 base, with 15 bases left between them. The CDR3 spans 17 residues. The germline V gene has CDR1 MGHRA and CDR2 YSYEKL. CDR3 nucleotides: TGCGCCAGCAGCCAAGATTTTTATGGCAGGCAGAACACTGAAGCTTTCTTT. It specifies CASSQDFYGRQNTEAFF.

This chain joins TRBV19 and TRBJ1-2, with a possible D match to TRBD1 (5 bases). Germline V CDR1 and CDR2: LNHDA, SQIVND (reference sequence). The V gene lost 6 bases and the J gene lost 7 bases, with 15 bases spanning the gap. The CDR3 length is 13 residues. CDR3 bases: TGTGCCAGTAGCATCCAGGGCTCTGGTGGCTACACCTTC. Amino acid sequence: CASSIQGSGGYTF.

This clone was seen a few times. This sequence joins TRBV9 and TRBJ1-1; 8 nucleotides align to TRBD1. CDR1 SGDLS and CDR2 YYNGEE come from the germline V gene. The CDR3 is 14 residues long. Unmatched junction bases numbered 5, after V lost 3 bases and J lost 4 bases. This chain's CDR3 is CASSAFTGGTEAFF. In nucleotides, the CDR3 is TGTGCCAGCAGCGCATTCACAGGGGGCACTGAAGCTTTCTTT.